The 5 T cell receptor beta chains reported below all come from one sample, sequenced in a study of shared clonotypes between healthy human individuals. Sequencing used immunoSEQ multiplex PCR; TCRdb keeps in-frame clones, though not all of them. The data contain approximately 1,500,000 clones, about 96% of them seen just once; the ten biggest clones take up approximately 1.1%. Sequencing was done on a sample of naive CD4+ T cells sorted from blood. Subset here: CD45RA+ positively selected. These TCRs come from a man aged 30-40 years in good health.

The chain carries TRBV29-1 and TRBJ1-5; D ambiguous. Germline CDR1 is SQVTM and CDR2 is ANQGSEA. Trimming stripped 6 bases from V and 2 bases from J, with 11 bases between. CDR3 length: 13 residues. In DNA, the CDR3 is TGCAGCGTGGCCGGTGAGGGCAATCAGCCCCAGCATTTT. Translated: CSVAGEGNQPQHF.

Worth noting for this clone: Other DNA sequences in this specimen translate into the identical CDR3. This chain links TRBV9 with TRBJ2-3, with 10 bases aligning to TRBD2. This CDR3 comprises 15 residues. Looked up from germline, CDR1 is SGDLS and CDR2 is YYNGEE. The V and J ends lost 4 bases and 3 bases, in that order; junction bases with no gene match: 5. CDR3 sequence: CASSPRAGGTDTQYF. CDR3 in DNA: TGTGCCAGCAGCCCCCGAGCGGGAGGGACAGATACGCAGTATTTT.

CDR3 protein: CASSGGTGSGYTF. The CDR3, as DNA: TGTGCCAGCAGCGGGGGGACAGGGTCCGGCTACACCTTC. J is TRBJ1-2 and V is TRBV5-6; 9 bases fit TRBD1. After removal of 4 bases from V and 8 bases from J, the junction contained 6 bases not matched to a gene. This CDR3 is 13 amino acids long. Germline loops: CDR1 SGHDT, CDR2 YYEEEE.

The count of this clone is one. CDR3 region: CASSVRTSGRKQYF. The CDR3 DNA sequence: TGTGCCAGCAGCGTGCGGACTAGCGGGAGGAAGCAGTACTTC. The chain recombines TRBV11-1 with TRBJ2-7, with 14 bases fitting TRBD2. The J segment lost 8 bases and the V segment lost 5 bases, leaving 5 bases of the junction unmatched. Germline-derived CDR1 and CDR2 are SGHAT and FQDESV (reference sequence). The CDR3 contains 14 residues.

CDR3 in amino acids: CASSLAGADGGYTF. CDR3 DNA: TGCGCCAGCAGCTTGGCGGGGGCGGATGGTGGCTACACCTTC. V is TRBV5-1 and J is TRBJ1-2, with D possibly matching TRBD1 (6 bases). There are 14 residues in the CDR3. Trimming took off 0 bases at V and 7 bases at J, with 13 bases between the two ends. Germline CDR1 SGHRS, CDR2 YFSETQ.